A single T cell receptor (gamma chain) is shown here with its context. This clone registers as large (0.1 to 1%) within its sample. Its recognized antigen is unknown. The record has no base qualities; no much larger clone is one base away. These data originate in a study of intestinal T cells in coeliac disease (dated by TCRdb to 2020 to 2022). Regarding the study in general: In the TRG cohort, coeliac patients were much younger than controls, with a mean age of 16.0 years compared with 45 to 55 years. Duodenal biopsies from roughly ten coeliac disease patients and roughly ten non-coeliac controls were included in the TCR-delta (TRD) cohort. Duodenal biopsies from a few dozen coeliac disease patients and under 25 non-coeliac controls made up a second, larger TCR-gamma (TRG) cohort. What the study reported, not specific to this receptor: Age was significantly different between the coeliac and control groups, but splitting the analysis by age did not give a significant classification. Repeated CDR3 amino acid sequences could not be distinguished from PCR duplicates. FFPE-derived DNA was found to be relatively degraded, and loss of a proportion of TCR sequences in each sample was likely caused by this degradation. Clustering based on TRG put most of the 54 biopsies (roughly 94%) in the right class, and the reported leave-one-out accuracy was around 90%. TRD kmer-based clustering correctly classified all 20 or so biopsies in training, with a reported leave-one-out accuracy of roughly 90%.

The cysteine opens and the phenylalanine closes a CDR3 of 13 amino acids. Here the CDR3 DNA is all that survives: 39 bases in frame from base 1. Compared with germline, V lacks 8 bases and J lacks 3 bases; bases without a gene match: 8. The library came from multiplex PCR. Data came from an Ion Torrent PGM. TRG repertoires were amplified from around 200 ng of biopsy DNA with the LymphoTrack kit, in which Illumina adapters are carried by the primers. TRG amplicons were purified using AMPure XP beads, were quantified on a 2100 Bioanalyzer, and were pooled equimolarly. TRG libraries were sequenced on an Ion PGM instrument. In the source study's methods: FastX discarded any read in which over 10% of nucleotides had a quality score below the third quartile for that patient. IMGT/HighV-QUEST was used to align the reads, assigning V, D and J genes, identifying CDR3 regions and assessing functionality. Sequences were converted to amino acids, and every sequence predicted to be non-functional was removed. CDR3s were split into kmers, with and without positional annotation; kmer frequencies underwent PCA, and samples were clustered using all 1023 combinations of PCs 1-10. Leave-one-out cross-validation was used to validate the classification, with parameters re-optimised on the remaining samples in each round. Shannon diversity was computed with the vegan R package from repeated random subsamples equal to the lowest read count. In TCRdb, clones were called once more from the public reads by CATT, and rows of identical DNA were later combined. The V and J calls were determined by TCRdb, not by the authors. Here the sample has 800 or so gamma-chain clones; 45% to 55% occur a single time. The ten largest clones capture 15% to 17% of the sample.

Genomic DNA was extracted with the QIAamp DNA FFPE tissue kit from ten 5-um FFPE scrolls per case. To test whether coeliac disease could be classified from the TCR repertoire, the study used duodenal biopsies that were formalin-fixed paraffin-embedded, fully anonymised, and surplus to diagnostic needs. The sequenced sample consisted of a duodenal biopsy. The sequence joins TRGV10 to TRGJ1 or TRGJ2. TRGV10 is designated an ORF whose function remains uncertain. The sequence was obtained from a human donor with celiac disease. CDR3 protein: CAAWDTGYYKKLF. In nucleotide form, the sequence is TGTGCTGCGTGGGATACGGGTTATTATAAGAAACTCTTT.